The next 10 T cell receptor beta chains were all read from a single sample in a study of beta chain features in type 1 diabetes. The entirety of the isolated RNA underwent reverse transcription, so expressed TCRB transcripts were sequenced. Assay: immunoSEQ multiplex PCR; the TCRdb copy retains only in-frame clones and omits some. The sample holds about 900,000 clones; roughly 16% are singletons and the top ten take 0.02% to 0.03%. Material for sequencing was naive CD4+ T cells from blood. These receptors were taken from a woman between 18 and 30 years old in good health.

This clone was found a few times. The chain has TRBV9 and TRBJ2-1, with 9 bases aligning to TRBD2. The length of the CDR3 is 15 residues. The junction had 5 bases not matched to a gene; V was cut back by 2 bases and J by 5 bases. In germline, CDR1 is SGDLS, CDR2 YYNGEE. CDR3 DNA sequence: TGTGCCAGCAGCGTGTTAGCGGGGGTTCACAATGAGCAGTTCTTC. This translates into CASSVLAGVHNEQFF. The variable domain in full, completed from reference TRBV9 and TRBJ2-1, reads DSGVTQTPKHLITATGQRVTLRCSPRSGDLSVYWYQQSLDQGLQFLIQYYNGEERAKGNILERFSAQQFPDLHSELNLSSLELGDSALYFCASSVLAGVHNEQFFGPGTRLTVL.

The sample holds a few counts of this clone. This sequence joins TRBV7-2 and TRBJ2-3; D unclear. CDR1 is SGHTA and CDR2 is FQGNSA in the germline V gene. V was clipped by 8 bases and J by 2 bases, with 5 bases between them. The CDR3 totals 11 residues. The CDR3 DNA is TGTGCCAGCCGGGTCACAGATACGCAGTATTTT. It yields the protein CASRVTDTQYF.

This clone was detected only a few times. The chain couples TRBV10-2 to TRBJ2-3, with 7 bases aligning to TRBD1. V shed 5 bases and J 3 bases; nucleotides not matched to a gene: 2. The CDR3 contains 13 residues. Germline V gene data show CDR1 as WSHSY and CDR2 as SAAADI. The CDR3 bases are TGCGCCAGCAGTTTACAGGGGACAGATACGCAGTATTTT. It translates to CASSLQGTDTQYF.

The CDR3 bases are TGTGCCAGTAGTACCCTTCCGGCCGGGGGGCAAGAGACCCAGTACTTC. It yields the protein CASSTLPAGGQETQYF. The chain couples TRBV19 to TRBJ2-5; 7 bases are a match to TRBD2. With 4 bases clipped from V and 2 bases from J, the junction kept 10 bases outside the gene matches. The CDR3 contains 16 residues. Germline V gene lookup returns CDR1 LNHDA and CDR2 SQIVND (reference sequence).

The chain has TRBV9 and TRBJ2-3, with D uncertain. This CDR3 contains 15 residues. V was pared by 3 bases and J by 3 bases, with 14 bases between. Per germline, CDR1 SGDLS and CDR2 YYNGEE. As DNA, the CDR3 is TGTGCCAGCAGCGCAGATCAGTATCGGACAGATACGCAGTATTTT. Amino acids: CASSADQYRTDTQYF.

This rearrangement joins TRBV7-8 to TRBJ2-7; perhaps D is TRBD1 or TRBD2 (6 bases each). The CDR3 is 14 amino acids. V was pared by 5 bases and J by 0 bases, with 11 bases between. The germline V gene encodes CDR1 SGHVS and CDR2 FQNEAQ. CDR3 sequence: CASSLGGNSYEQYF. The CDR3 nucleotides are TGTGCCAGCAGCCTAGGGGGGAACTCCTACGAGCAGTACTTC.

The sample holds a few counts of this clone. This chain joins TRBV25-1 and TRBJ2-7; D perhaps matches TRBD1 (6 bases). V lost 4 bases and J 4 bases, leaving 23 bases between the germline ends. Germline-derived CDR1 and CDR2 are MGHDK and SYGVNS. The CDR3 is made up of 17 amino acids. CDR3 in DNA: TGTGCCAGCAGTGGGGAACAGGGAACTACCATGAGATACGAGCAGTACTTC. Its protein is CASSGEQGTTMRYEQYF.

The chain employs TRBV6-8 and TRBJ1-5; D is unclear. Germline CDR1 MNHGY, CDR2 SAAAGT. The CDR3 totals 8 residues. The CDR3 loop reads CLGQPQHF. Written as DNA, the CDR3 is TGTTTGGGTCAGCCCCAGCATTTT.

This clone was seen a handful of times. The rearrangement uses TRBV28 and TRBJ2-5; D is uncertain. V lost 8 bases, J lost 3 bases, and 13 bases lay in between. Germline V gives CDR1 MDHEN, CDR2 SYDVKM. The CDR3 totals 13 residues. CDR3 in amino acids: CASRKGPKETQYF. The DNA of the CDR3 is TGTGCCAGCCGAAAGGGCCCGAAAGAGACCCAGTACTTC.

This chain connects TRBV10-3 to TRBJ1-4, with TRBD1 matching over 7 bases. J lost 8 bases, V lost 7 bases, and 10 bases had no gene match. In germline, CDR1 is ENHRY, CDR2 SYGVKD. The CDR3 runs to 14 residues. CDR3 loop: CAIKEGARGEKLFF. CDR3 nucleotide sequence: TGTGCCATCAAGGAGGGGGCGCGGGGCGAAAAACTGTTTTTT.